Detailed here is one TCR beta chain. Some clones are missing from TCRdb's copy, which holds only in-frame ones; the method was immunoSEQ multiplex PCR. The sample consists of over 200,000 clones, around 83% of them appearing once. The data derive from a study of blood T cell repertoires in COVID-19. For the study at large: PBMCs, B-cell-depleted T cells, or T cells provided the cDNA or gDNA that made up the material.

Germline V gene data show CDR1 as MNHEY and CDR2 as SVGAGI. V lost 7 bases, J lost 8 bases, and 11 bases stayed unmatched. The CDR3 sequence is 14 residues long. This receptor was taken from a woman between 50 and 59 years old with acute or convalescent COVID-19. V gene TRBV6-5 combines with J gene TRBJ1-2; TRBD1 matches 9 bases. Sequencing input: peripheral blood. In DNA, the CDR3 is TGTGCCAGCATGAGAGCAGGGACAGGGTCCGGCTACACCTTC. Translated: CASMRAGTGSGYTF.